The source of this T cell receptor (beta chain) is a study of OX40 agonist ivuxolimab in advanced cancers. Background for the entire study: Ivuxolimab was an agonistic, fully human IgG2 monoclonal antibody directed against OX40 (CD134), a costimulatory receptor. Intravenous ivuxolimab was administered to patients every 2 weeks at six dose levels: 0.01, 0.1, 0.3, 1.5, 3 and 10 mg/kg. Among the approximately 50 dose-escalation patients, around 20 had hepatocellular carcinoma, about 15 melanoma, 9 renal cell carcinoma and 9 head and neck cancer. In the dose-escalation cohort, 65% to 90% of patients were male, and the mean age was approximately 55 years, with a range of 23 to 79. Prior anti-PD-1, anti-PD-L1 or anti-CTLA-4 therapy was permitted, and checkpoint inhibitors had been received by less than 45% of dose-escalation patients. Partial responses occurred in three dose-escalation patients: two with cutaneous melanoma and one with hepatocellular carcinoma. The point of sequencing TCRbeta in the periphery was to test whether ivuxolimab changed TCR sequence diversity and drove clonal T-cell expansion. The paper reports the monotherapy dose-escalation portion (N of about 50 patients) of the phase I ivuxolimab trial.

Genomic DNA was extracted from sorted cells for sequencing of the TCRbeta CDR3 region. The immunoSEQ Assay was used to sequence the TCRbeta CDR3 regions. TCRdb stores this immuneACCESS table with in-frame sequences only. Part of the clones is absent; in the studies checked, under half of the shortfall reflects unresolved V genes, and no reason is known for the rest. Counted in this sample were approximately 20,000 clones; about nine tenths of them appeared once. The ten largest make up about a sixth of the sample. On the study overall, not on this receptor specifically: Which antigens the clonally expanded peripheral T cells were specific for was not determined. Low levels of normalized T-cell clonal expansion were also seen in some patients who did not respond. In partial responders in the 0.1-3.0 mg/kg groups, normalized peripheral clonal expansion was found to be among the lowest, especially among CD8+ T cells. On average, CD8+ T cells showed more expanded clones than CD4+ T cells after ivuxolimab. Clonal expansion of both CD4+ and CD8+ blood T cells was observed from baseline to week 6 at doses 0.1 to 3.0 mg/kg.

Of note for this clone: What antigen it recognizes has not been identified. One base away there is no much larger clone; base qualities are not given.

Trimming leaves V shorter by 5 bases and J shorter by 4 bases, with the junction holding 4 bases beyond the gene matches. For CDR1 and CDR2, the germline V gene lists SGHNT and YENEEA. Spanning cysteine to phenylalanine, the CDR3 consists of 14 amino acids. Only the CDR3 part of the read is kept: 42 bases, read in frame from the first base. Patients with autoimmune disease history or receiving systemic immunosuppression were excluded from the trial. Peripheral blood for TCR sequencing was collected from all dose cohorts at baseline, on cycle 4 day 1, and on cycle 7 day 1. Samples were obtained from an open-label, multicenter, first-in-human phase I dose-escalation trial of ivuxolimab. Adults with locally advanced or metastatic head and neck squamous cell, hepatocellular, melanoma or renal cell carcinoma were enrolled in the trial. Before TCR sequencing, CD4+ T cells and CD8+ T cells from peripheral blood were sorted into separate populations.

The receptor was derived from an adult with an advanced solid tumor such as melanoma, head and neck, liver or kidney cancer. The sample consisted of CD4+ or CD8+ T cells sorted from blood, taken in a trial of the OX40 agonist ivuxolimab. The chain was built from TRBV11-3 and TRBJ2-1; TRBD1 agrees with 8 junctional bases. The DNA is TGTGCCAGCAGCCTGGGACAGGAGTACAATGAGCAGTTCTTC. It translates as CASSLGQEYNEQFF.